The source of this TCR beta chain is a study of CD8 T cells in ankylosing spondylitis (dated by TCRdb to the late 2010s). In terms of the full investigation: The study set out to find disease-linked TCR variants by profiling T cell receptor beta repertoires in ankylosing spondylitis patients and healthy donors. The full study cohort was made up of over 20 ankylosing spondylitis patients and 108 healthy donors. Peripheral blood was sampled, and synovial fluid was additionally collected from ankylosing spondylitis patients. The research as a whole found: According to the report, matched synovial fluid samples from ankylosing spondylitis patients were significantly enriched for the disease-linked clones. Some motif variants had previously been reported in the synovial fluid and blood of reactive arthritis patients, which suggests shared mechanisms of disease initiation. The disease-linked clones had a CD8+ phenotype and were found at relatively low frequencies in peripheral blood. Blood from ankylosing spondylitis patients appeared to be characterized by a TCR beta motif composed of eight or nine highly homologous amino acid variants.

The sample holds many counts of this clonotype. The antigen it binds to is not known. One base away there is no much larger clone; base qualities are not given. From its cysteine to its phenylalanine, the CDR3 spans 17 amino acids. CDR3 DNA is the only sequence kept; it has 51 bases, read in frame from the first base. Trimming costs V 0 bases and J 0 bases, and their ends lie 12 bases apart. In the germline V gene, CDR1 corresponds to LGHNA and CDR2 to YSLEER. Data came from an Illumina HiSeq 2500. Quantitative 5'-RACE with molecular barcodes was the method used to prepare the TCR beta libraries. Per the original workflow: A new computational method, built on a probabilistic model of VDJ rearrangement, was used to identify disease-linked TCR variants. TCRdb itself trimmed the public reads at Q25 with fastp, ran MiXCR and retained productive beta chains. Every distinct CDR3 protein forms one entry, paired with its most common genes and DNA. The V and J calls shown here were made by TCRdb, not taken from the authors' results. Present in this sample are some 140,000 distinct CDR3 sequences, 6% to 8.5% of which were seen just once. In total, the top ten clones hold roughly an eighth of the sample.

The rearranged segments are TRBV4-3 and TRBJ1-3; the D gene cannot be named for sure. Sequenced material: blood, either unsorted or a sorted T cell fraction (not recorded which). The sequence was obtained from a female donor with ankylosing spondylitis or in good health (not recorded which). The sequence in DNA is TGCGCCAGCAGCCAAGATCTAGTCGGTCCCTCTGGAAACACCATATATTTT. Translated, it reads CASSQDLVGPSGNTIYF.